Listed below are T cell receptor beta chains from one sample, sequenced in a study of shared clonotypes between healthy human individuals. Measured with immunoSEQ multiplex PCR; TCRdb has only the in-frame clones, and not every one. The sample records around 2.5 million clones, 93% being singletons. Sequenced input: naive CD4+ T cells from PBMCs. These receptor sequences come from a man younger than 35 in good health. Some clones in this sample may be carry-over from other donors' samples. Each CDR3 is given with its conserved first and last residue. Each record gives: V gene, clone size, J gene, CDR3 length, D gene, CDR3 protein, CDR3 DNA. The D gene is left open where the match is weak. Only some rows state a clone size, as once, few, many or a class for expanded clones.

v_call: TRBV4-1
clone_size: NA
j_call: TRBJ1-2
cdr3_length: 15
d_call: NA
cdr3_aa: CASSQDSNLNYGYTF
cdr3_nt: TGCGCCAGCAGCCAAGATAGTAACCTAAACTATGGCTACACCTTC

v_call: TRBV15
clone_size: once
j_call: TRBJ2-7
cdr3_length: 13
d_call: NA
cdr3_aa: CTTSRVLQYEQYF
cdr3_nt: TGTACCACCAGCAGAGTCCTTCAGTACGAGCAGTACTTC

v_call: TRBV10-3
clone_size: NA
j_call: TRBJ1-2
cdr3_length: 13
d_call: NA
cdr3_aa: CAISERAQRGYTF
cdr3_nt: TGTGCCATCAGTGAGCGGGCCCAGCGGGGCTACACCTTC

v_call: TRBV9
clone_size: NA
j_call: TRBJ2-1
cdr3_length: 16
d_call: TRBD1
cdr3_aa: CASSPITGASYNEQFF
cdr3_nt: TGTGCCAGCAGCCCGATCACAGGGGCCTCCTACAATGAGCAGTTCTTC

v_call: TRBV11-2
clone_size: NA
j_call: TRBJ2-2
cdr3_length: 17
d_call: NA
cdr3_aa: CASSLFDYSPNTGELFF
cdr3_nt: TGTGCCAGCAGCTTATTCGACTATTCGCCGAACACCGGGGAGCTGTTTTTT

v_call: TRBV7-2
clone_size: NA
j_call: TRBJ1-3
cdr3_length: 15
d_call: NA
cdr3_aa: CASSLGRVSGNTIYF
cdr3_nt: TGTGCCAGCAGCTTAGGCAGAGTCTCTGGAAACACCATATATTTT

v_call: TRBV2
clone_size: NA
j_call: TRBJ2-2
cdr3_length: 15
d_call: TRBD2
cdr3_aa: CASSLSGINTGELFF
cdr3_nt: TGTGCCAGCAGTCTTAGCGGGATTAACACCGGGGAGCTGTTTTTT

v_call: TRBV28
clone_size: NA
j_call: TRBJ2-5
cdr3_length: 14
d_call: NA
cdr3_aa: CASSLGAREETQYF
cdr3_nt: TGTGCCAGCAGTTTAGGGGCCCGAGAAGAGACCCAGTACTTC

v_call: TRBV6-5
clone_size: NA
j_call: TRBJ1-5
cdr3_length: 13
d_call: NA
cdr3_aa: CASRPRGHQPQHF
cdr3_nt: TGTGCCAGCCGGCCACGGGGTCATCAGCCCCAGCATTTT

v_call: TRBV6-1
clone_size: NA
j_call: TRBJ1-4
cdr3_length: 17
d_call: TRBD1
cdr3_aa: CASSELGQAATNEKLFF
cdr3_nt: TGTGCCAGCAGTGAATTGGGACAGGCTGCAACTAATGAAAAACTGTTTTTT

v_call: TRBV6-6
clone_size: NA
j_call: TRBJ2-2
cdr3_length: 15
d_call: TRBD1
cdr3_aa: CASTLTGGNTGELFF
cdr3_nt: TGTGCCAGCACCTTGACAGGGGGCAACACCGGGGAGCTGTTTTTT

v_call: TRBV30
clone_size: NA
j_call: TRBJ1-1
cdr3_length: 12
d_call: TRBD1
cdr3_aa: CAQEDRGLGAFF
cdr3_nt: TGTGCCCAGGAGGACAGGGGGCTGGGAGCTTTCTTT

v_call: TRBV27
clone_size: NA
j_call: TRBJ1-2
cdr3_length: 15
d_call: NA
cdr3_aa: CASSLTRDGDYGYTF
cdr3_nt: TGTGCCAGCAGTTTAACCCGGGACGGGGACTATGGCTACACCTTC

v_call: TRBV19
clone_size: few
j_call: TRBJ1-1
cdr3_length: 17
d_call: NA
cdr3_aa: CASSIGSGSTGHTEAFF
cdr3_nt: TGTGCCAGTAGTATCGGTTCGGGGTCAACGGGGCACACTGAAGCTTTCTTT

v_call: TRBV6-5
clone_size: NA
j_call: TRBJ1-2
cdr3_length: 16
d_call: NA
cdr3_aa: CASSYSGLRPNYGYTF
cdr3_nt: TGTGCCAGCAGTTACTCGGGGCTCAGGCCTAACTATGGCTACACCTTC

v_call: TRBV28
clone_size: NA
j_call: TRBJ2-5
cdr3_length: 16
d_call: TRBD2
cdr3_aa: CASTGSGKGGRETQYF
cdr3_nt: TGTGCCAGCACCGGTAGCGGGAAGGGCGGGCGAGAGACCCAGTACTTC

v_call: TRBV9
clone_size: NA
j_call: TRBJ2-2
cdr3_length: 15
d_call: NA
cdr3_aa: CASSGMGLSSGELFF
cdr3_nt: TGTGCCAGCAGCGGGATGGGTCTTAGTTCCGGGGAGCTGTTTTTT

v_call: TRBV27
clone_size: NA
j_call: TRBJ2-1
cdr3_length: 15
d_call: TRBD2
cdr3_aa: CASSFSGAPYNEQFF
cdr3_nt: TGTGCCAGCAGTTTTAGCGGGGCCCCCTACAATGAGCAGTTCTTC

v_call: TRBV12-5
clone_size: NA
j_call: TRBJ2-3
cdr3_length: 13
d_call: NA
cdr3_aa: CASRAGWADTQYF
cdr3_nt: TGTGCTAGTCGGGCAGGGTGGGCAGATACGCAGTATTTT

v_call: TRBV2
clone_size: NA
j_call: TRBJ2-7
cdr3_length: 15
d_call: NA
cdr3_aa: CASSPRVTRSYEQYF
cdr3_nt: TGTGCCAGCAGTCCCCGGGTGACAAGATCCTACGAGCAGTACTTC

v_call: TRBV27
clone_size: NA
j_call: TRBJ1-2
cdr3_length: 14
d_call: TRBD1
cdr3_aa: CANPFRGVVYGYTF
cdr3_nt: TGTGCCAACCCCTTCAGGGGGGTCGTCTATGGCTACACCTTC

v_call: TRBV5-1
clone_size: NA
j_call: TRBJ1-2
cdr3_length: 16
d_call: NA
cdr3_aa: CASSLAGTRSNYGYTF
cdr3_nt: TGCGCCAGCAGCTTGGCCGGGACACGGTCTAACTATGGCTACACCTTC

v_call: TRBV27
clone_size: NA
j_call: TRBJ2-7
cdr3_length: 14
d_call: NA
cdr3_aa: CASSRRQETYEQYF
cdr3_nt: TGTGCCAGCAGCCGTAGACAGGAAACCTACGAGCAGTACTTC

v_call: TRBV30
clone_size: NA
j_call: TRBJ2-1
cdr3_length: 13
d_call: NA
cdr3_aa: CAWTRNSYNEQFF
cdr3_nt: TGTGCCTGGACCAGAAACTCCTACAATGAGCAGTTCTTC

v_call: TRBV5-1
clone_size: NA
j_call: TRBJ2-1
cdr3_length: 15
d_call: TRBD1
cdr3_aa: CASSSPGQGFNEQFF
cdr3_nt: TGCGCCAGCAGCTCCCCCGGACAGGGTTTCAATGAGCAGTTCTTC

v_call: TRBV11-3
clone_size: NA
j_call: TRBJ1-4
cdr3_length: 12
d_call: NA
cdr3_aa: CASSLMQGKLFF
cdr3_nt: TGTGCCAGCAGCTTAATGCAGGGAAAACTGTTTTTT

v_call: TRBV27
clone_size: NA
j_call: TRBJ2-7
cdr3_length: 15
d_call: TRBD2
cdr3_aa: CASRFTSGTSYEQYF
cdr3_nt: TGTGCCAGCAGGTTTACTAGCGGGACTTCCTACGAGCAGTACTTC

v_call: TRBV27
clone_size: NA
j_call: TRBJ2-2
cdr3_length: 13
d_call: NA
cdr3_aa: CASSPFLTGELFF
cdr3_nt: TGTGCCAGCAGTCCCTTTTTGACCGGGGAGCTGTTTTTT